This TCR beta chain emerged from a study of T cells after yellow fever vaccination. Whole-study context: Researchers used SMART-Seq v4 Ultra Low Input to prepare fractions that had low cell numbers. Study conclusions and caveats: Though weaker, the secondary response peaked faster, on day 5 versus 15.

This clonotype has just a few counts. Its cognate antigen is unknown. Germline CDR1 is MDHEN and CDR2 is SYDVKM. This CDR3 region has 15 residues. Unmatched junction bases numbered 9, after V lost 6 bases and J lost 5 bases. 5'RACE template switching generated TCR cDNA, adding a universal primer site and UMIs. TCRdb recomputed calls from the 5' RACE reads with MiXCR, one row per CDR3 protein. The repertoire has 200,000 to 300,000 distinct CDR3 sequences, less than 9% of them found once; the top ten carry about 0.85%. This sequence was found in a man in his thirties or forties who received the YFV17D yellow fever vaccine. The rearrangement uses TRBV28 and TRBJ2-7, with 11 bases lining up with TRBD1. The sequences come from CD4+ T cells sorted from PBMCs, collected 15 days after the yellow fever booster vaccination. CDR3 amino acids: CASRGSPGQGDEQYF. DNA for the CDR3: TGTGCCAGCAGAGGGAGCCCGGGACAGGGGGACGAGCAGTACTTC.